Shown below are 5 T cell receptor beta chains from a single sample sequenced in a study of cytomegalovirus exposure and HLA in healthy donors. Primers: 60 Vbeta forward and 13 Jbeta reverse. Profiled with immunoSEQ multiplex PCR; TCRdb holds only in-frame clones, not every one. The sample records over 150,000 clones, around 82% being singletons. The sequencing input was PBMCs. The receptors derive from a woman aged 40 to 50 in good health and CMV-seropositive.

The rearrangement links TRBV28 to TRBJ1-1; D is uncertain. This CDR3 has 13 residues. With 10 bases removed from V and 0 bases from J, the gap between germline ends came to 12 bases. From germline, CDR1 is MDHEN and CDR2 SYDVKM. CDR3 sequence reads: CATLGLVNTEAFF. The DNA of the CDR3 is TGTGCCACCCTGGGCCTTGTGAACACTGAAGCTTTCTTT.

V usage is TRBV7-9 and J usage is TRBJ2-1; D possibly corresponds to TRBD2 (5 bases). This CDR3 is built from 16 residues. V lost 3 bases to trimming and J lost 2 bases, with 14 bases between them. Germline V gene sequence: CDR1 SEHNR, CDR2 FQNEAQ (reference sequence). The CDR3 DNA is TGTGCCAGCAGCTTTCTTTCTGTACTAGCCTACAATGAGCAGTTCTTC. It yields the protein CASSFLSVLAYNEQFF.

CDR3 bases: TGCAGCAACAGGGACACTGAAGCTTTCTTT. Translating it yields CSNRDTEAFF. The chain uses TRBV20-1 and TRBJ1-1; tentatively, D is TRBD1 (6 bases). Germline assignment: CDR1 DFQATT and CDR2 SNEGSKA (reference sequence). CDR3 length equals 10 residues.

This chain connects TRBV30 to TRBJ1-1, with 7 bases lining up with TRBD1. After removal of 8 bases from V and 1 base from J, the junction contained 7 bases not matched to a gene. Germline V CDR1 and CDR2: GTSNPN, SVGIG (reference sequence). The CDR3 is 13 amino acids. As DNA, the CDR3 is TGTGCCGTCGGGGGACAGTCGAACACTGAAGCTTTCTTT. Its protein is CAVGGQSNTEAFF.

CDR3 region: CASSQSTGPQHF. The DNA for the CDR3 is TGTGCCAGCAGTCAATCGACAGGGCCCCAGCATTTT. This sequence joins TRBV27 and TRBJ1-5; tentative D call: TRBD1 (6 bases). With 5 bases removed from V and 9 bases from J, the gap between germline ends came to 11 bases. CDR1 and CDR2 (germline): MNHEY, SMNVEV (reference sequence). The CDR3 has 12 residues.